The rows below give T cell receptor beta chains drawn from one sample of a study of cytomegalovirus exposure and HLA in healthy donors. Measured with immunoSEQ multiplex PCR; TCRdb has only the in-frame clones, and not every one. The data contain fewer than 300,000 clones, roughly 88% of them singletons. Sequences were obtained from PBMCs. The receptors shown here come from a man in his forties in good health and CMV-seropositive. CDR3s include the opening cysteine and the closing phenylalanine or tryptophan. Each record gives: clone size, V gene, D gene, J gene, CDR3 protein, CDR3 DNA. D genes are given only for firm matches. The size entry is marked missing in some rows and otherwise reads once, few, many or a size class.

clone_size: .; v_call: TRBV7-9; d_call: TRBD2; j_call: TRBJ2-5; cdr3_aa: CASSFLAGEETQYF; cdr3_nt: TGTGCCAGCAGCTTCTTAGCGGGAGAAGAGACCCAGTACTTC
clone_size: .; v_call: TRBV4-3; d_call: TRBD2; j_call: TRBJ2-1; cdr3_aa: CASSQTGRTSGRAGEQFF; cdr3_nt: TGCGCCAGCAGCCAGACGGGCAGGACTAGCGGGAGGGCCGGTGAGCAGTTCTTC
clone_size: .; v_call: TRBV6-1; d_call: TRBD2; j_call: TRBJ2-1; cdr3_aa: CASSEALGRASRSGFIQFF; cdr3_nt: TGTGCCAGCAGTGAAGCGCTCGGGAGGGCTTCGAGATCGGGCTTTATACAGTTCTTC
clone_size: .; v_call: TRBV6-5; d_call: .; j_call: TRBJ2-3; cdr3_aa: CASSYSGFGGDTQYF; cdr3_nt: TGTGCCAGCAGTTACTCCGGGTTTGGGGGGGATACGCAGTATTTT
clone_size: .; v_call: TRBV6-1; d_call: TRBD2; j_call: TRBJ2-5; cdr3_aa: CASRLAGGQETQYF; cdr3_nt: TGTGCCAGCAGACTTGCGGGAGGCCAAGAGACCCAGTACTTC
clone_size: .; v_call: TRBV19; d_call: TRBD2; j_call: TRBJ2-1; cdr3_aa: CASSILADYNEQFF; cdr3_nt: TGTGCCAGTAGTATTCTAGCGGACTACAATGAGCAGTTCTTC
clone_size: .; v_call: TRBV11-2; d_call: TRBD2; j_call: TRBJ2-3; cdr3_aa: CASSRGLAGGNTQYF; cdr3_nt: TGTGCCAGCAGCAGGGGACTAGCGGGAGGAAATACGCAGTATTTT
clone_size: .; v_call: TRBV11-2; d_call: TRBD1; j_call: TRBJ1-1; cdr3_aa: CASRLTGAETEAFF; cdr3_nt: TGTGCCAGCAGGCTGACAGGGGCAGAAACTGAAGCTTTCTTT
clone_size: once; v_call: TRBV28; d_call: TRBD1; j_call: TRBJ2-7; cdr3_aa: CASSYPTGDYEQYF; cdr3_nt: TGTGCCAGCAGTTACCCGACAGGGGACTACGAGCAGTACTTC
clone_size: .; v_call: TRBV27; d_call: .; j_call: TRBJ2-7; cdr3_aa: CASSPRRDEQYF; cdr3_nt: TGTGCCAGCAGTCCACGGCGGGACGAGCAGTACTTC
clone_size: once; v_call: TRBV2; d_call: .; j_call: TRBJ2-7; cdr3_aa: CASSTAFYEQYF; cdr3_nt: TGTGCCAGCAGTACAGCCTTTTACGAGCAGTACTTC
clone_size: .; v_call: TRBV19; d_call: .; j_call: TRBJ2-5; cdr3_aa: CASSIGGKETQYF; cdr3_nt: TGTGCCAGTAGTATAGGGGGCAAAGAGACCCAGTACTTC
clone_size: .; v_call: TRBV4-2; d_call: .; j_call: TRBJ2-1; cdr3_aa: CASSPLARFDYNEQFF; cdr3_nt: TGTGCCAGCAGCCCCTTAGCGCGTTTTGACTACAATGAGCAGTTCTTC
clone_size: .; v_call: TRBV27; d_call: TRBD1; j_call: TRBJ2-7; cdr3_aa: CASSRTGPTYEQYF; cdr3_nt: TGTGCCAGCAGTCGGACAGGGCCAACCTACGAGCAGTACTTC
clone_size: once; v_call: TRBV9; d_call: .; j_call: TRBJ2-2; cdr3_aa: CASSGDGVGTGELFF; cdr3_nt: TGTGCCAGCAGCGGAGACGGGGTAGGCACCGGGGAGCTGTTTTTT
clone_size: .; v_call: TRBV5-6; d_call: TRBD1; j_call: TRBJ2-3; cdr3_aa: CASSLGTGGNPDTQYF; cdr3_nt: TGTGCCAGCAGCTTGGGGACAGGGGGCAACCCAGATACGCAGTATTTT
clone_size: .; v_call: TRBV18; d_call: TRBD2; j_call: TRBJ2-7; cdr3_aa: CASSPQPSGSYEQYF; cdr3_nt: TGTGCCAGCTCACCACAGCCTAGCGGGAGCTACGAGCAGTACTTC
clone_size: .; v_call: TRBV5-1; d_call: TRBD2; j_call: TRBJ2-7; cdr3_aa: CASSSGGYEQYF; cdr3_nt: TGCGCCAGCAGCTCGGGGGGGTACGAGCAGTACTTC
clone_size: .; v_call: TRBV28; d_call: TRBD1; j_call: TRBJ1-5; cdr3_aa: CASSLGQAPYSNQPQHF; cdr3_nt: TGTGCCAGCAGTTTAGGACAGGCCCCGTATAGCAATCAGCCCCAGCATTTT
clone_size: .; v_call: TRBV27; d_call: .; j_call: TRBJ2-7; cdr3_aa: CASSPGGGNEQYF; cdr3_nt: TGTGCCAGCAGTCCCGGTGGAGGGAACGAGCAGTACTTC
clone_size: .; v_call: TRBV29-1; d_call: .; j_call: TRBJ2-7; cdr3_aa: CSIISGETYEQYF; cdr3_nt: TGCAGCATCATAAGTGGGGAGACCTACGAGCAGTACTTC
clone_size: .; v_call: TRBV7-9; d_call: TRBD2; j_call: TRBJ2-7; cdr3_aa: CASSFAGVNEQYF; cdr3_nt: TGTGCCAGCAGCTTTGCGGGAGTGAACGAGCAGTACTTC
clone_size: .; v_call: TRBV5-4; d_call: .; j_call: TRBJ2-7; cdr3_aa: CASSFGAAIYEQYF; cdr3_nt: TGTGCCAGCAGCTTTGGAGCAGCGATCTACGAGCAGTACTTC
clone_size: once; v_call: TRBV2; d_call: .; j_call: TRBJ2-6; cdr3_aa: CASSDRVAGANVLTF; cdr3_nt: TGTGCCAGCAGTGACAGGGTCGCTGGGGCCAACGTCCTGACTTTC
clone_size: .; v_call: TRBV18; d_call: TRBD1; j_call: TRBJ2-2; cdr3_aa: CASSPTGGTNTGELFF; cdr3_nt: TGTGCCAGCTCACCTACAGGGGGTACAAACACCGGGGAGCTGTTTTTT
clone_size: .; v_call: TRBV7-8; d_call: TRBD1; j_call: TRBJ2-3; cdr3_aa: CASSLETGSDTQYF; cdr3_nt: TGTGCCAGCAGCTTAGAGACAGGGTCAGATACGCAGTATTTT
clone_size: .; v_call: TRBV7-9; d_call: TRBD2; j_call: TRBJ2-1; cdr3_aa: CASSLAAGRKNEQFF; cdr3_nt: TGTGCCAGCAGCTTAGCAGCGGGACGGAAGAATGAGCAGTTCTTC
clone_size: few; v_call: TRBV4-3; d_call: TRBD1; j_call: TRBJ1-4; cdr3_aa: CASSPRDSYEKLFF; cdr3_nt: TGCGCCAGCAGCCCCCGGGACAGCTATGAAAAACTGTTTTTT
clone_size: .; v_call: TRBV29-1; d_call: TRBD2; j_call: TRBJ2-1; cdr3_aa: CSGERLAAYNEQFF; cdr3_nt: TGCAGCGGGGAACGTCTAGCGGCCTACAATGAGCAGTTCTTC
clone_size: .; v_call: TRBV6-5; d_call: TRBD1; j_call: TRBJ1-1; cdr3_aa: CASRDRVLTEAFF; cdr3_nt: TGTGCCAGCAGGGACAGGGTACTCACTGAAGCTTTCTTT
clone_size: once; v_call: TRBV7-9; d_call: .; j_call: TRBJ1-1; cdr3_aa: CASSLGLGQNTEAFF; cdr3_nt: TGTGCCAGCAGCTTAGGGCTGGGACAGAACACTGAAGCTTTCTTT
clone_size: few; v_call: TRBV4-3; d_call: .; j_call: TRBJ1-1; cdr3_aa: CASSQVTENTEAFF; cdr3_nt: TGCGCCAGCAGCCAAGTGACAGAGAACACTGAAGCTTTCTTT
clone_size: .; v_call: TRBV6-4; d_call: .; j_call: TRBJ2-3; cdr3_aa: CASSDRDMQDTQYF; cdr3_nt: TGTGCCAGCAGTGACCGGGACATGCAAGATACGCAGTATTTT
clone_size: .; v_call: TRBV9; d_call: TRBD2; j_call: TRBJ2-1; cdr3_aa: CASSVTSGGPNEQFF; cdr3_nt: TGTGCCAGCAGCGTTACGTCGGGAGGGCCTAATGAGCAGTTCTTC
clone_size: .; v_call: TRBV5-6; d_call: .; j_call: TRBJ2-1; cdr3_aa: CASSLLGVSSYNEQFF; cdr3_nt: TGTGCCAGCAGCTTGTTAGGGGTTAGCTCCTACAATGAGCAGTTCTTC
clone_size: .; v_call: TRBV4-1; d_call: TRBD2; j_call: TRBJ2-5; cdr3_aa: CASSQPLPPSGRPEETQYF; cdr3_nt: TGCGCCAGCAGCCAACCCCTCCCCCCTAGCGGGAGGCCCGAAGAGACCCAGTACTTC
clone_size: .; v_call: TRBV6-6; d_call: .; j_call: TRBJ1-2; cdr3_aa: CATPRYEGRPLDGYTF; cdr3_nt: TGTGCCACCCCTAGGTATGAGGGGAGGCCTTTGGATGGCTACACCTTC
clone_size: .; v_call: TRBV7-2; d_call: .; j_call: TRBJ2-3; cdr3_aa: CAARGGTSTDTQYF; cdr3_nt: TGTGCCGCCAGGGGCGGAACTAGCACAGATACGCAGTATTTT
clone_size: .; v_call: TRBV7-2; d_call: .; j_call: TRBJ2-5; cdr3_aa: CASSPGERQTQYF; cdr3_nt: TGTGCCAGCAGCCCAGGGGAAAGACAGACCCAGTACTTC
clone_size: .; v_call: TRBV19; d_call: .; j_call: TRBJ2-1; cdr3_aa: CASSMRGFAYNEQFF; cdr3_nt: TGTGCCAGTAGTATGAGGGGGTTTGCTTACAATGAGCAGTTCTTC
clone_size: .; v_call: TRBV7-9; d_call: TRBD2; j_call: TRBJ2-2; cdr3_aa: CASTLWGLAGRRTGELFF; cdr3_nt: TGTGCCAGCACCCTATGGGGACTAGCGGGACGTCGCACCGGGGAGCTGTTTTTT
clone_size: .; v_call: TRBV5-1; d_call: TRBD1; j_call: TRBJ2-7; cdr3_aa: CASSPRRGQGGEQYF; cdr3_nt: TGCGCCAGCAGCCCCCGGAGGGGACAGGGTGGCGAGCAGTACTTC
clone_size: few; v_call: TRBV7-9; d_call: TRBD1; j_call: TRBJ2-7; cdr3_aa: CSSSYRGSISYEQYF; cdr3_nt: TGTTCCAGCAGCTACAGGGGATCAATCTCCTACGAGCAGTACTTC
clone_size: .; v_call: TRBV7-9; d_call: TRBD1; j_call: TRBJ2-7; cdr3_aa: CSSSSQGAEQYF; cdr3_nt: TGTTCCAGCAGCTCACAGGGGGCCGAGCAGTACTTC
clone_size: .; v_call: TRBV19; d_call: TRBD2; j_call: TRBJ2-1; cdr3_aa: CASSRAGAYNEQFF; cdr3_nt: TGTGCCAGTAGTAGAGCGGGAGCCTACAATGAGCAGTTCTTC
clone_size: .; v_call: TRBV7-2; d_call: TRBD1; j_call: TRBJ1-2; cdr3_aa: CASSSTGYGYTF; cdr3_nt: TGTGCCAGCAGCTCGACAGGGTACGGCTACACCTTC
clone_size: .; v_call: TRBV29-1; d_call: .; j_call: TRBJ2-1; cdr3_aa: CSVRQSSYNEQFF; cdr3_nt: TGCAGCGTCCGACAGAGCTCCTACAATGAGCAGTTCTTC
clone_size: few; v_call: TRBV4-2; d_call: .; j_call: TRBJ1-5; cdr3_aa: CASTQRPYGGEGNQPQHF; cdr3_nt: TGTGCCAGCACCCAAAGGCCCTACGGGGGGGAAGGCAATCAGCCCCAGCATTTT
clone_size: .; v_call: TRBV7-6; d_call: .; j_call: TRBJ2-7; cdr3_aa: CASSLRVGGPYEQYF; cdr3_nt: TGTGCCAGCAGCTTAAGGGTCGGGGGACCCTACGAGCAGTACTTC
clone_size: .; v_call: TRBV7-4; d_call: .; j_call: TRBJ1-5; cdr3_aa: CASSLAPKDFLGRNQPQHF; cdr3_nt: TGTGCCAGCAGCTTAGCTCCTAAGGACTTTTTAGGGCGCAATCAGCCCCAGCATTTT
clone_size: .; v_call: TRBV27; d_call: .; j_call: TRBJ2-7; cdr3_aa: CASSKTRARTYEQYF; cdr3_nt: TGTGCCAGCAGTAAGACTAGGGCGAGGACCTACGAGCAGTACTTC
clone_size: .; v_call: TRBV6-1; d_call: .; j_call: TRBJ1-1; cdr3_aa: CASSEGGGGNTEAFF; cdr3_nt: TGTGCCAGCAGTGAAGGGGGAGGGGGGAACACTGAAGCTTTCTTT
clone_size: .; v_call: TRBV6-6; d_call: .; j_call: TRBJ2-3; cdr3_aa: CASSYSNVRSNTQYF; cdr3_nt: TGTGCCAGCAGTTACTCGAACGTCAGGTCAAATACGCAGTATTTT
clone_size: .; v_call: TRBV6-6; d_call: .; j_call: TRBJ2-1; cdr3_aa: CASSYSVGDEQFF; cdr3_nt: TGTGCCAGCAGTTACTCCGTGGGCGATGAGCAGTTCTTC
clone_size: .; v_call: TRBV29-1; d_call: .; j_call: TRBJ1-1; cdr3_aa: CSGRDWDTEAFF; cdr3_nt: TGCAGCGGCAGGGATTGGGACACTGAAGCTTTCTTT
clone_size: .; v_call: TRBV27; d_call: .; j_call: TRBJ1-1; cdr3_aa: CASKGYQTSGGRTEAFF; cdr3_nt: TGTGCCAGCAAAGGGTACCAAACTTCGGGGGGGAGGACTGAAGCTTTCTTT